Listed below are T cell receptor beta chains from one sample, sequenced in a study of CD8 T cells in Susac syndrome. TCRdb processed the immunoSEQ multiplex PCR reads anew with MiXCR; each CDR3 protein has one entry. The sample shows some 68,000 distinct CDR3 sequences, 93% of them seen only once. Sequencing was done on a sample of CD4+ T cells from PBMCs. These receptors all stem from a human donor with Susac syndrome. CDR3s include the opening cysteine and the closing phenylalanine or tryptophan. Fields, in order: D gene, V gene, clone size, J gene, CDR3 protein, CDR3 DNA. The D gene is left open where the match is weak. Not all rows give a size; the values are once, few, many and, for expanded clones, a class.

d_gene: TRBD1
v_gene: TRBV29-1
abundance: NA
j_gene: TRBJ1-1
CDR3aa: CSVPGTEGVRAFF
CDR3nt: TGCAGCGTTCCTGGGACAGAGGGGGTGAGGGCTTTCTTT

d_gene: NA
v_gene: TRBV19
abundance: NA
j_gene: TRBJ1-1
CDR3aa: CASSIGRELNTEAFF
CDR3nt: TGTGCCAGTAGTATAGGAAGAGAATTGAACACTGAAGCTTTCTTT

d_gene: NA
v_gene: TRBV2
abundance: NA
j_gene: TRBJ1-1
CDR3aa: CASSVLRGANTEAFF
CDR3nt: TGTGCCAGCAGTGTATTGAGGGGCGCCAACACTGAAGCTTTCTTT

d_gene: NA
v_gene: TRBV20-1
abundance: NA
j_gene: TRBJ2-7
CDR3aa: CSASYGALDEQYF
CDR3nt: TGCAGTGCTAGCTACGGCGCTCTTGACGAGCAGTACTTC

d_gene: NA
v_gene: TRBV28
abundance: NA
j_gene: TRBJ1-5
CDR3aa: CASIGWTYSNQPQHF
CDR3nt: TGTGCCAGCATTGGATGGACCTATAGCAATCAGCCCCAGCATTTT

d_gene: TRBD2
v_gene: TRBV14
abundance: NA
j_gene: TRBJ2-3
CDR3aa: CASSPLDSGGAIDTQYF
CDR3nt: TGTGCCAGCAGCCCCCTGGACAGCGGGGGGGCAATAGATACGCAGTATTTT

d_gene: NA
v_gene: TRBV7-9
abundance: NA
j_gene: TRBJ2-5
CDR3aa: CASSFGQNLMTRETQYF
CDR3nt: TGTGCCAGCAGCTTCGGACAGAACCTCATGACTAGGGAGACCCAGTACTTC

d_gene: TRBD1
v_gene: TRBV5-4
abundance: NA
j_gene: TRBJ2-6
CDR3aa: CASSLAGQGASGANVLTF
CDR3nt: TGTGCCAGCAGCTTGGCTGGACAGGGGGCGTCTGGGGCCAACGTCCTGACTTTC

d_gene: TRBD2
v_gene: TRBV12-3/TRBV12-4
abundance: NA
j_gene: TRBJ2-5
CDR3aa: CASSLSSGGRETQYF
CDR3nt: TGTGCCAGCAGTTTGTCTAGCGGGGGTAGAGAGACCCAGTACTTC

d_gene: NA
v_gene: TRBV30
abundance: NA
j_gene: TRBJ1-1
CDR3aa: CAWSVLKNTEAFF
CDR3nt: TGTGCCTGGAGTGTACTTAAGAACACTGAAGCTTTCTTT

d_gene: TRBD1
v_gene: TRBV20-1
abundance: NA
j_gene: TRBJ2-5
CDR3aa: CSATPGQGTQETQYF
CDR3nt: TGCAGTGCTACCCCGGGACAGGGAACTCAAGAGACCCAGTACTTC

d_gene: TRBD1
v_gene: TRBV30
abundance: NA
j_gene: TRBJ2-7
CDR3aa: CAWSPWTGGSYEQYF
CDR3nt: TGTGCCTGGAGTCCCTGGACAGGGGGCTCCTACGAGCAGTACTTC

d_gene: NA
v_gene: TRBV7-9
abundance: NA
j_gene: TRBJ2-7
CDR3aa: CASSSWGGGSSYEQYF
CDR3nt: TGTGCCAGCAGCTCCTGGGGCGGGGGCTCCTCCTACGAGCAGTACTTC

d_gene: NA
v_gene: TRBV2
abundance: once
j_gene: TRBJ2-5
CDR3aa: CASHSSPTGETQYF
CDR3nt: TGTGCCAGCCATAGCAGCCCGACGGGAGAGACCCAGTACTTC